A single T cell receptor (beta chain) is shown here with its context. Profiled with immunoSEQ multiplex PCR; TCRdb holds only in-frame clones, not every one. The table has about 32,000 clones, approximately 92% seen once; the top ten hold over 0.7%. This sample was taken from a study of monozygotic twins with cystic fibrosis. Study background: Library input was around 3.1 micrograms of fragmented DNA, with 15 PCR cycles.

Germline V lookup: CDR1 SNHLY, CDR2 FYNNEI. The V end was cut by 3 bases, the J end by 10 bases, with 10 bases between. The CDR3 is made up of 12 amino acids. The source is a girl between 2 and 10 years old with cystic fibrosis. The rearrangement joins TRBV2 to TRBJ2-1; perhaps TRBD2 as D (5 bases). The specimen sequenced was blood. The CDR3 spells CASSDSGWEQFF. In DNA, the CDR3 is TGTGCCAGCAGTGACAGCGGATGGGAGCAGTTCTTC.